This record concerns one T cell receptor (beta chain) sequence. Antigen unknown. The sample belongs to a study of cytomegalovirus exposure and HLA in healthy donors. General study points: TCR beta sequences reportedly predicted most subjects' HLA-A and HLA-B alleles accurately. Previous analysis showed most TCR beta V segments were productive about 87% or about 30% of the time. Roughly even sequencing depth across donors was the assumption behind the presence/absence analyses.

PCR employed 60 Vbeta and 13 Jbeta primers. Only in-frame clones appear in the TCRdb table, and some are missing; sequencing was by immunoSEQ multiplex PCR. This sample has roughly 150,000 clones, with around 78% found just once. The receptor's source is a woman aged 40 to 50 in good health and CMV-seropositive. Material: PBMCs.

In DNA, the CDR3 is TGTGCCAGCAGCTTAGCCAGGAACACCGGGGAGCTGTTTTTT. Its protein product is CASSLARNTGELFF. The J gene is TRBJ2-2, the V gene TRBV11-3; D call uncertain. From germline, CDR1 is SGHNT and CDR2 YENEEA. Trimming removed 1 base from V and 1 base from J, with 4 bases in between. The CDR3 length is 14 residues.